These 24 T cell receptor beta chains came from one sample sequenced in a study of blood T cell repertoires in COVID-19. The repertoire was sequenced with immunoSEQ multiplex PCR; TCRdb's copy has only in-frame clones and lacks some. This sample has about 270,000 clones, with about 88% found just once. Sample: PBMCs or T cells enriched from blood (not recorded which). The receptors come from a woman in her fifties or sixties who had recovered from COVID-19.

This chain connects TRBV9 to TRBJ1-3; D is unclear. CDR3 length: 15 amino acids. The germline V and J ends were trimmed by 0 bases and 4 bases, with 11 bases remaining between them. Germline CDR1 and CDR2: SGDLS and YYNGEE. The CDR3 nucleotides are TGTGCCAGCAGCGTAGGCTGGATGGAGGGAAACACCATATATTTT. Its protein product is CASSVGWMEGNTIYF.

The chain uses TRBV4-1 and TRBJ1-3; 7 bases are shared with TRBD1. CDR1 and CDR2 (germline): MGHRA, YSYEKL. V lost 3 bases to trimming and J lost 1 base; unmatched junction nucleotides: 9. This CDR3 has 17 amino acids. In nucleotides, the CDR3 is TGCGCCAGCAGCCACACCCGACAGGGACGGTCTGGAAACACCATATATTTT. Residues: CASSHTRQGRSGNTIYF.

The chain recombines TRBV20-1 with TRBJ1-5, with D possibly being TRBD1 (6 bases). The CDR3 contains 13 residues. Germline loops: CDR1 DFQATT, CDR2 SNEGSKA (reference sequence). V was pared by 3 bases and J by 6 bases, with 12 bases between. CDR3 protein: CSASRQASQPQHF. The CDR3 DNA reads as TGCAGTGCTAGTCGACAGGCCAGTCAGCCCCAGCATTTT.

The chain has TRBV9 and TRBJ1-1; 9 bases line up with TRBD1. This CDR3 contains 14 residues. The germline V gene has CDR1 SGDLS and CDR2 YYNGEE. After removal of 2 bases from V and 8 bases from J, the junction contained 7 bases not matched to a gene. The CDR3: CASSVVQGAREAFF. The CDR3 DNA is TGTGCCAGCAGCGTCGTACAGGGGGCAAGGGAAGCTTTCTTT.

In this sample, this clone turned up once. This rearrangement joins TRBV28 to TRBJ1-1, with TRBD1 as a possible D gene (5 bases). CDR3 length equals 14 residues. The germline V gene has CDR1 MDHEN and CDR2 SYDVKM. With 3 bases removed from V and 0 bases from J, the gap between germline ends came to 8 bases. The CDR3 spells CASSFGQMNTEAFF. The CDR3 DNA reads as TGTGCCAGCAGTTTCGGACAAATGAACACTGAAGCTTTCTTT.

V gene TRBV18 combines with J gene TRBJ2-5; D may be TRBD1 (6 bases). This CDR3 comprises 14 residues. The germline V gene has CDR1 KGHSH and CDR2 LQKENI. V lost 2 bases and J lost 2, with 9 bases in between. CDR3 in DNA: TGTGCCAGCTCACCAGGGACACCTCAAGAGACCCAGTACTTC. This codes for CASSPGTPQETQYF.

The chain links TRBV6-5 to TRBJ2-5, with D maybe TRBD2 (6 bases). CDR1 is MNHEY and CDR2 is SVGAGI in the germline V gene. Trimming left V 8 bases short and J 0 bases short, with 13 bases between. This CDR3 spans 14 amino acids. DNA for the CDR3: TGTGCCAGCGCCATTGGGGGGAACCAAGAGACCCAGTACTTC. It specifies CASAIGGNQETQYF.

This rearrangement joins TRBV28 to TRBJ2-1; 9 nucleotides align to TRBD2. The germline CDR1 and CDR2 sequences are MDHEN and SYDVKM. V shed 5 bases, J shed 4 bases, and the junction held 12 bases outside the gene matches. The length of the CDR3 is 17 residues. In DNA form, the CDR3 reads TGTGCCAGCAGTCCACCTCGGTGGCGGGAGGGGTACAATGAGCAGTTCTTC. Its protein product is CASSPPRWREGYNEQFF.

CDR3 coding DNA: TGTGCCAGTATGGGGGGGACAGGGGGCTCGAATGAGCAGTTCTTC. Encoded protein: CASMGGTGGSNEQFF. The chain couples TRBV19 to TRBJ2-1, with 12 bases lining up with TRBD1. The germline V gene encodes CDR1 LNHDA and CDR2 SQIVND (reference sequence). The J segment lost 7 bases and the V segment lost 7 bases, leaving 8 bases of the junction unmatched. This CDR3 spans 15 amino acids.

This chain connects TRBV28 to TRBJ1-5; D possibly corresponds to TRBD1 (6 bases). The CDR3 spans 15 residues. Trimming removed 7 bases at V and 0 bases at J, with 13 bases between. Looked up from germline, CDR1 is MDHEN and CDR2 is SYDVKM. Here the CDR3 DNA reads TGTGCCAGCACCACGGACAGATATAGCAATCAGCCCCAGCATTTT. Its protein is CASTTDRYSNQPQHF.

V and J are TRBV7-9 and TRBJ1-4; possibly TRBD1 for D (5 bases). There are 17 residues in the CDR3. V lost 4 bases and J lost 0, with 15 bases in between. The germline CDR1 and CDR2 sequences are SEHNR and FQNEAQ (reference sequence). DNA of the CDR3: TGTGCCAGCAGCTCGCCCGATTCGGGGGCAACTAATGAAAAACTGTTTTTT. This translates into CASSSPDSGATNEKLFF. Filled out from reference TRBV7-9 and TRBJ1-4, the complete variable domain reads DTGVSQNPRHKITKRGQNVTFRCDPISEHNRLYWYRQTLGQGPEFLTYFQNEAQLEKSRLLSDRFSAERPKGSFSTLEIQRTEQGDSAMYLCASSSPDSGATNEKLFFGSGTQLSVL.

The gene calls are TRBV28 and TRBJ2-2; no clear D gene. V was cut by 5 bases and J by 2 bases, with 6 bases left in between. Looked up from germline, CDR1 is MDHEN and CDR2 is SYDVKM. This CDR3 comprises 13 residues. CDR3: CASSPENTGELFF. Written as DNA, the CDR3 is TGTGCCAGCAGTCCAGAAAACACCGGGGAGCTGTTTTTT.

V gene TRBV24-1 combines with J gene TRBJ2-5; 7 nucleotides match TRBD2. Germline V lookup: CDR1 KGHDR, CDR2 SFDVKD. The CDR3 length is 13 residues. V was pared by 10 bases and J by 1 base, with 5 bases of the junction left unmatched. The CDR3 is CATRPSGQETQYF. The CDR3 DNA reads TGTGCCACTAGGCCTAGCGGCCAAGAGACCCAGTACTTC.

V and J are TRBV19 and TRBJ2-3; D may be TRBD2 (6 bases). CDR1 is LNHDA, CDR2 SQIVND, per germline (reference sequence). V was clipped by 3 bases and J by 4 bases, with 11 bases between them. CDR3 size: 14 residues. The CDR3 is CASSIRGGSDTQYF. CDR3 sequence (DNA): TGTGCCAGTAGTATTAGGGGAGGTTCAGATACGCAGTATTTT.

V is TRBV28 and J is TRBJ1-2; 9 bases fit TRBD1. Germline trimming cut 5 bases from V and 7 bases from J; bases unmatched to any gene: 2. The CDR3 is 12 amino acids. The germline V gene encodes CDR1 MDHEN and CDR2 SYDVKM. The CDR3 nucleotides are TGTGCCAGCAGTGGACAGGGGTTTGGCTACACCTTC. Translation gives CASSGQGFGYTF.

V is TRBV2 and J is TRBJ2-1; 8 positions agree with TRBD2. Germline V gene data show CDR1 as SNHLY and CDR2 as FYNNEI. V shed 6 bases, J shed 6 bases, and the junction held 10 bases outside the gene matches. This CDR3 is built from 15 residues. As DNA, the CDR3 is TGTGCCAGCAGACCGACTAGCGCCGACCTCAATGAGCAGTTCTTC. Encoded protein: CASRPTSADLNEQFF.

This clone was detected only once. In the same sample, other DNA sequences code for this CDR3. The chain carries TRBV28 and TRBJ1-5, with D uncertain. Germline V lookup: CDR1 MDHEN, CDR2 SYDVKM. The CDR3 runs to 13 residues. The V end lost 2 bases, the J end lost 3 bases, and 5 bases lay between the germline ends. The chain's CDR3 is CASSLTDNQPQHF. CDR3 in DNA: TGTGCCAGCAGTTTAACTGACAATCAGCCCCAGCATTTT.

The chain uses TRBV14 and TRBJ1-6, with TRBD1 identical over 10 bases. Losses at the gene ends were 4 bases for V and 7 bases for J; bases not matched to a gene: 4. The CDR3 extends over 15 amino acids. Germline CDR1 and CDR2: SGHDN and FVKESK. CDR3 protein: CASSRDRGRNSPLHF. The CDR3 nucleotides are TGTGCCAGCAGCCGCGACAGGGGGCGAAATTCACCCCTCCACTTT.

This chain links TRBV7-9 with TRBJ2-7, with TRBD2 as a possible D gene (6 bases). From germline, CDR1 is SEHNR and CDR2 FQNEAQ (reference sequence). The CDR3 has 12 residues. V gave up 4 bases and J gave up 6 bases, with 10 bases separating them. For the CDR3, the DNA is TGTGCCAGCAGCTCGCGGGGCTCCGAGCAGTACTTC. Translating it yields CASSSRGSEQYF.

This clone has just one count. This chain uses TRBV27 with TRBJ2-3; D not resolved. V was trimmed by 6 bases and J by 2 bases, leaving 12 bases between them. Per germline, CDR1 MNHEY and CDR2 SMNVEV (reference sequence). CDR3 length: 14 amino acids. DNA for the CDR3: TGTGCCAGCAGAAAGACTCTAAACACAGATACGCAGTATTTT. Translation: CASRKTLNTDTQYF.

The chain employs TRBV2 and TRBJ1-2; tentatively, D is TRBD1 (6 bases). The V gene lost 5 bases and the J gene lost 8 bases, with 24 bases spanning the gap. There are 16 residues in the CDR3. Germline-derived CDR1 and CDR2 are SNHLY and FYNNEI. The CDR3 loop is CASSQRGRVLQGGYTF. CDR3 nucleotides: TGTGCCAGCAGTCAGAGAGGCAGGGTTCTACAGGGAGGCTACACCTTC. Supplemented by reference TRBV2 and TRBJ1-2, the full variable domain reads EPEVTQTPSHQVTQMGQEVILRCVPISNHLYFYWYRQILGQKVEFLVSFYNNEISEKSEIFDDQFSVERPDGSNFTLKIRSTKLEDSAMYFCASSQRGRVLQGGYTFGSGTRLTVV.

The chain employs TRBV6-5 and TRBJ2-7; TRBD1 is a possible D gene (5 bases). The ends were cut back, 5 bases at V and 3 bases at J, with 17 bases in the middle. CDR1 MNHEY and CDR2 SVGAGI come from the germline V gene. This CDR3 region has 15 residues. The CDR3 spells CASSPRQNQYYEQYF. DNA for the CDR3: TGTGCCAGCAGTCCGCGACAGAACCAGTACTACGAGCAGTACTTC.

The J gene is TRBJ2-2, the V gene TRBV4-2; possibly TRBD1 for D (6 bases). The germline V and J ends were trimmed by 0 bases and 2 bases, with 13 bases remaining between them. The length of the CDR3 is 17 residues. Germline V gene data show CDR1 as LGHNA and CDR2 as YNFKEQ. DNA of the CDR3: TGTGCCAGCAGCCAAGATCCGGGACAAATCAACACCGGGGAGCTGTTTTTT. This encodes CASSQDPGQINTGELFF.

This chain links TRBV3-1 (or the pseudogene TRBV3-2) with TRBJ1-1; weak D call: TRBD1 (5 bases). Germline lookup yields CDR1 LGHDT and CDR2 YNNKEL (reference sequence). This CDR3 contains 14 residues. Trimming stripped 4 bases from V and 0 bases from J, with 9 bases between. In nucleotides, the CDR3 is TGTGCCAGCAGCCCCAGGGATATGAACACTGAAGCTTTCTTT. This translates into CASSPRDMNTEAFF.